Sequencing of this TCR beta chain was carried out in a study of T cell responses to AZD1222 COVID-19 vaccine. Study-wide results and limits: Donors, mostly white British, included more females; clonal diversity was possibly underestimated. Researchers took repertoire samples only after the peak T cell response had come.

To note about this clone: The antigen is undetermined.

TCRdb's copy holds only in-frame clones and misses some; the assay was immunoSEQ multiplex PCR. The sample carries 110,000 to 150,000 clones, about 92% recorded once. The sequencing used peripheral blood, collected after recovery from COVID-19. This sequence was found in an adult who had recovered from COVID-19.

The CDR3 DNA reads TGTGCCAGTAGTATAGATGGGGGAAATCAGCCCCAGCATTTT. This gives the protein CASSIDGGNQPQHF. The chain links TRBV19 to TRBJ1-5, with D possibly matching TRBD1 (5 bases). CDR3 length: 14 residues. Trimming shortened V by 0 bases and J by 4 bases, and 7 bases separated the two germline ends. CDR1 and CDR2 from the germline V gene are LNHDA and SQIVND (reference sequence). The entire variable domain, with the rest obtained from reference TRBV19 and TRBJ1-5, is as follows: DGGITQSPKYLFRKEGQNVTLSCEQNLNHDAMYWYRQDPGQGLRLIYYSQIVNDFQKGDIAEGYSVSREKKESFPLTVTSAQKNPTAFYLCASSIDGGNQPQHFGDGTRLSIL.